The clone carrying this T cell receptor (beta chain) came up a few times. The sample comes from a study of CD8 T cells in ankylosing spondylitis. V lost 1 base to trimming and J lost 4 bases, with 4 bases between them. Per the germline V gene, CDR1 is SNHLY and CDR2 is FYNNEI. This CDR3 has 12 residues. MiXCR was run by TCRdb on the 5' RACE reads, yielding one entry per CDR3 protein. The profile shows 84,000 or so distinct CDR3 sequences, roughly 27% of them singletons. Input material: blood, either unsorted or a sorted T cell fraction (not recorded which). The source of this sequence is a male donor with ankylosing spondylitis or in good health (not recorded which). V gene TRBV2 combines with J gene TRBJ1-2; D gene ambiguous. The CDR3 loop is CASSEDSYGYTF. The CDR3 DNA reads as TGTGCCAGCAGTGAAGACAGCTATGGCTACACCTTC.